The 25 T cell receptor beta chains in this list originate from one sample, sequenced in a study of Ad26.COV2.S vaccination and SARS-CoV-2 variants. Using immunoSEQ multiplex PCR, the repertoire was profiled, and TCRdb retains in-frame clones only, with some absent. The sample contains fewer than 400,000 clones, 75% to 90% of which appear only once. The treatment was: around 19 received Ad26.COV2.S at low or high dose, single or two shots; a few received placebo; per-sample allocation not given. On day 63 after the first injection, vaccine and placebo recipients gave samples. This specimen consisted of peripheral blood, obtained in a trial of Ad26.COV2.S vaccine versus placebo. These receptors all come from a person aged 18-65 years who received the Ad26.COV2.S COVID-19 vaccine or a placebo.

This clone was picked up one time. The chain recombines TRBV28 with TRBJ1-2; D unresolved. This CDR3 comprises 13 residues. The germline gives CDR1 MDHEN, CDR2 SYDVKM. Trimming removed 7 bases from V and 3 bases from J, with 12 bases in between. In DNA form, the CDR3 reads TGTGCCAGCACTACCGACGTATACTATGGCTACACCTTC. This encodes CASTTDVYYGYTF.

The chain joins TRBV19 to TRBJ1-4, with D tentatively TRBD1 (6 bases). The CDR3 is 14 amino acids. Looked up from germline, CDR1 is LNHDA and CDR2 is SQIVND (reference sequence). The ends were cut back, 7 bases at V and 4 bases at J, with 13 bases in the middle. The CDR3 reads CASTVQGFNEKLFF. CDR3 coding DNA: TGTGCCAGTACCGTACAGGGTTTTAATGAAAAACTGTTTTTT.

The chain is built from TRBV18 and TRBJ2-3; TRBD2 might be the D (5 bases). The CDR3 covers 15 residues. V shed 3 bases and J shed 1 base, with 11 bases lying between them. CDR1 and CDR2 from the germline V gene are KGHSH and LQKENI. The CDR3 sequence is CASSPRTSRTDTQYF. Written as DNA, the CDR3 is TGTGCCAGCTCACCTAGGACTTCCCGCACAGATACGCAGTATTTT.

The chain employs TRBV19 and TRBJ1-2, with 9 bases aligning to TRBD1. The CDR3 is 15 residues long. Germline assignment: CDR1 LNHDA and CDR2 SQIVND (reference sequence). V was pared by 3 bases and J by 4 bases, with 6 bases of the junction left unmatched. CDR3 sequence: CASSITGGEGYGYTF. The CDR3 nucleotides are TGTGCCAGTAGTATTACAGGGGGCGAAGGCTATGGCTACACCTTC.

V gene TRBV11-3 combines with J gene TRBJ2-2; D remains ambiguous. Germline V gene data show CDR1 as SGHNT and CDR2 as YENEEA. Between the trimmed V and J ends, which lost 4 bases and 7 bases, there was a span of 10 bases. The CDR3 extends over 13 amino acids. This CDR3 reads CASSSYDGGELFF. CDR3 DNA sequence: TGTGCCAGCAGCTCCTACGATGGCGGGGAGCTGTTTTTT.

The DNA for the CDR3 is TGCGCCAGCAGCCAGGGACAGGGTCTCTCTGGAAACACCATATATTTT. Protein: CASSQGQGLSGNTIYF. The V and J genes are TRBV4-3 and TRBJ1-3, with 9 bases aligning to TRBD1. Germline CDR1 is LGHNA and CDR2 is YSLEER. The trim removed 3 bases at V and 0 bases at J, leaving 3 bases unmatched. The CDR3 consists of 16 residues.

This clone was seen a few times. This chain joins TRBV19 and TRBJ2-1; D call uncertain. The ends were cut back, 5 bases at V and 1 base at J, with 15 bases in the middle. CDR3 length equals 16 residues. Germline-derived CDR1 and CDR2 are LNHDA and SQIVND (reference sequence). The CDR3 nucleotides read TGTGCCAGTAGTCGCCCGGGCGCGCCTTCCTACAATGAGCAGTTCTTC. Translation gives CASSRPGAPSYNEQFF.

The V call is TRBV29-1, the J call TRBJ2-7, with TRBD2 identical over 14 bases. Germline CDR1 SQVTM, CDR2 ANQGSEA. With V trimmed by 5 bases and J by 5 bases, 11 bases remained unmatched. The CDR3 totals 16 residues. The CDR3 loop is CSVYGRTSGGLDEQYF. CDR3 bases: TGCAGCGTTTATGGGAGGACTAGCGGGGGGTTGGACGAGCAGTACTTC.

V gene TRBV18 combines with J gene TRBJ1-5; 9 bases agree with TRBD1. Germline V gives CDR1 KGHSH, CDR2 LQKENI. This CDR3 comprises 14 residues. The trim removed 5 bases at V and 6 bases at J, leaving 5 bases unmatched. The CDR3 reads CASSEGQGTQPQHF. The DNA for the CDR3 is TGTGCCAGCTCAGAGGGACAGGGCACTCAGCCCCAGCATTTT. Full variable domain (rest looked up from reference TRBV18 and TRBJ1-5): NAGVMQNPRHLVRRRGQEARLRCSPMKGHSHVYWYRQLPEEGLKFMVYLQKENIIDESGMPKERFSAEFPKEGPSILRIQQVVRGDSAAYFCASSEGQGTQPQHFGDGTRLSIL.

V and J are TRBV24-1 and TRBJ1-2, with a weak D call TRBD1 (5 bases). Trimming removed 5 bases at V and 1 base at J, with 13 bases between. Germline loops: CDR1 KGHDR, CDR2 SFDVKD. This CDR3 is built from 15 residues. CDR3 protein: CATSGDSEDNYGYTF. The CDR3 DNA reads as TGTGCCACCAGTGGTGACAGCGAAGATAACTATGGCTACACCTTC.

CDR3 coding DNA: TGTGCCAGCACCGTTACAGTTTATCGCACAGATACGCAGTATTTT. This codes for CASTVTVYRTDTQYF. V gene TRBV7-2 combines with J gene TRBJ2-3, with unresolved D. Germline loops: CDR1 SGHTA, CDR2 FQGNSA. Trimming shortened V by 7 bases and J by 1 base, and 15 bases separated the two germline ends. CDR3 length equals 15 residues.

This chain joins TRBV13 and TRBJ2-1, with D possibly TRBD2 on 5 matching bases. V was clipped by 0 bases and J by 9 bases, with 18 bases between them. CDR3 length equals 16 residues. CDR1 is PRHDT and CDR2 is FYEKMQ in the germline V gene (reference sequence). CDR3 protein: CASSLGLEGVATEQFF. The CDR3 coding sequence is TGTGCCAGCAGCTTAGGCCTCGAGGGAGTCGCCACTGAGCAGTTCTTC.

The V call is TRBV5-4, the J call TRBJ1-1; no reliable D call. Trimming left V 4 bases short and J 6 bases short, with 19 bases between. Germline lookup yields CDR1 SGHNT and CDR2 YYREEE (reference sequence). This CDR3 comprises 15 residues. CDR3 in DNA: TGTGCCAGCAGCAGCCTTTATGGGCCCGAGGCTGAAGCTTTCTTT. Encoded protein: CASSSLYGPEAEAFF.

V and J are TRBV19 and TRBJ2-7; D is undetermined. V was cut by 2 bases and J by 4 bases, with 9 bases left in between. Germline-derived CDR1 and CDR2 are LNHDA and SQIVND (reference sequence). The CDR3 has 13 residues. CDR3 nucleotides: TGTGCCAGTAGTATATGGGTAGGGTACGAGCAGTACTTC. Translation gives CASSIWVGYEQYF.

V and J are TRBV4-1 and TRBJ1-5, with a weak D call TRBD1 (6 bases). In germline, CDR1 is MGHRA, CDR2 YSYEKL. Trimming removed 4 bases from V and 3 bases from J, with 16 bases in between. This CDR3 contains 16 residues. The CDR3 sequence: CASSREGGGNNQPQHF. CDR3 nucleotides: TGCGCCAGCAGCCGGGAGGGGGGCGGCAACAATCAGCCCCAGCATTTT.

The V gene is TRBV7-9, the J gene TRBJ1-2; D might be TRBD1 (5 bases). Germline assignment: CDR1 SEHNR and CDR2 FQNEAQ (reference sequence). Trimming left V 5 bases short and J 5 bases short, with 15 bases between. The CDR3 runs 14 residues. The CDR3 loop reads CASSPLGERYGYTF. CDR3 in DNA: TGTGCCAGCAGCCCACTGGGGGAGCGGTATGGCTACACCTTC.

The chain is built from TRBV20-1 and TRBJ2-5; D is undetermined. Between the trimmed V and J ends, which lost 3 bases and 4 bases, there was a span of 9 bases. The CDR3 contains 12 residues. Germline CDR1 reads DFQATT; CDR2 reads SNEGSKA (reference sequence). In nucleotides, the CDR3 is TGCAGTGCTAGTTTGGCGACAGAGACCCAGTACTTC. This codes for CSASLATETQYF.

J is TRBJ2-3 and V is TRBV19; TRBD2 might be the D (6 bases). The germline CDR1 and CDR2 sequences are LNHDA and SQIVND (reference sequence). CDR3 length equals 14 residues. Trimming shortened V by 6 bases and J by 6 bases, and 16 bases separated the two germline ends. The DNA for the CDR3 is TGTGCCAGTAGGGAGGGCCGTGGTAAGGATACGCAGTATTTT. Protein product: CASREGRGKDTQYF.

CDR3 region: CASSRGQGAGNTGELFF. The DNA of the CDR3 is TGCGCCAGCAGCCGAGGACAGGGGGCAGGGAACACCGGGGAGCTGTTTTTT. The gene calls are TRBV4-3 and TRBJ2-2; 11 nucleotides align to TRBD1. Germline CDR1 and CDR2: LGHNA and YSLEER. The J segment lost 1 base and the V segment lost 4 bases, leaving 5 bases of the junction unmatched. There are 17 residues in the CDR3.

The table lists this clone with a count of one. The chain couples TRBV6-5 to TRBJ2-1, with 14 bases fitting TRBD2. CDR3 length: 15 residues. In germline, CDR1 is MNHEY, CDR2 SVGAGI. The junction had 8 bases not matched to a gene; V was cut back by 8 bases and J by 8 bases. CDR3 nucleotide sequence: TGTGCCAGCCGGGGACTAGCGGGGGATTTAGATGAGCAGTTCTTC. It specifies CASRGLAGDLDEQFF.

The J gene is TRBJ1-6, the V gene TRBV27, with a possible D match to TRBD1 (5 bases). Trimming took off 4 bases at V and 10 bases at J, with 11 bases between the two ends. Germline lookup yields CDR1 MNHEY and CDR2 SMNVEV (reference sequence). The length of the CDR3 is 13 residues. DNA for the CDR3: TGTGCCAGCAGTTGGGGGTTTAGATCACCCCTCCACTTT. Protein: CASSWGFRSPLHF.

The rearrangement uses TRBV27 and TRBJ2-7; D possibly uses TRBD1 or TRBD2 (5 bases each). CDR1 is MNHEY and CDR2 is SMNVEV in the germline V gene (reference sequence). V shed 1 base and J shed 3 bases, with 13 bases lying between them. This CDR3 is built from 15 residues. CDR3 loop: CASSLYSTGGYEQYV. CDR3 nucleotide sequence: TGTGCCAGCAGTTTATATTCGACTGGGGGCTACGAGCAGTACGTC.

This rearrangement joins TRBV7-2 to TRBJ1-2; D remains unclear. The CDR3 is 13 amino acids. Per the germline V gene, CDR1 is SGHTA and CDR2 is FQGNSA. With 3 bases removed from V and 2 bases from J, the gap between germline ends came to 7 bases. The DNA of the CDR3 is TGTGCCAGCAGCTTCGGCGGGAACTATGGCTACACCTTC. Translation: CASSFGGNYGYTF.

This clone was counted once. This sequence joins TRBV10-3 and TRBJ2-1; D is undetermined. Germline CDR1 ENHRY, CDR2 SYGVKD. The V end lost 7 bases, the J end lost 4 bases, and 5 bases lay between the germline ends. The CDR3 spans 11 residues. CDR3 sequence reads: CAIMRYNEQFF. CDR3 DNA sequence: TGTGCCATCATGAGATACAATGAGCAGTTCTTC.

A remark on this clone: The limits of the CDR3 on the DNA are not certain, so only TCRdb's listed CDR3 is given. The chain couples TRBV20-1 to TRBJ2-3; the DNA was not used to check the table's D call, TRBD1. The CDR3 spans 13 residues, counting both ends. CDR1 DFQATT and CDR2 SNEGSKA come from the germline V gene (reference sequence). Here the CDR3 reads CSASSGQGDTQYF.